Listed below are T cell receptor beta chains from one sample, sequenced in a study of blood T cell repertoires in COVID-19. The repertoire was sequenced with immunoSEQ multiplex PCR; TCRdb's copy has only in-frame clones and lacks some. The table has about 48,000 clones, 70% to 90% seen once. The sample taken for sequencing was peripheral blood. Source of these receptors: a woman aged 80 or over with COVID-19, enrolled during active disease. CDR3s include the opening cysteine and the closing phenylalanine or tryptophan. Fields, in order: D gene, V gene, J gene, clone size, CDR3 protein, CDR3 DNA. A D gene is named only where the DNA matches it firmly. Clone size is given for some rows only: seen once, a few or many times, or a class if the clone is expanded.

NA	TRBV28	TRBJ1-4	NA	CASSLLTVNEKLFF	TGTGCCAGCAGTTTATTGACAGTTAATGAAAAACTGTTTTTT
NA	TRBV6-1	TRBJ2-1	NA	CASSENEGKVQFF	TGTGCCAGCAGTGAAAATGAGGGCAAGGTGCAGTTCTTC
NA	TRBV2	TRBJ1-2	NA	CASSDGGARNYGYTF	TGTGCCAGCAGTGACGGGGGTGCCCGAAACTATGGCTACACCTTC
TRBD1	TRBV24-1	TRBJ2-2	NA	CATRGQDGIGELFF	TGTGCCACCAGAGGACAGGACGGCATCGGGGAGCTGTTTTTT
TRBD2	TRBV18	TRBJ2-1	NA	CASSPGRGVFGEQFF	TGTGCCAGCTCACCCGGGCGGGGGGTGTTTGGTGAGCAGTTCTTC
TRBD1	TRBV6-5	TRBJ1-2	NA	CASRGDREQAYGYTF	TGTGCCAGCAGAGGGGACAGGGAACAGGCCTATGGCTACACCTTC
TRBD1	TRBV18	TRBJ2-7	once	CASSPGQGSYEQYF	TGTGCCAGCTCGCCGGGACAGGGAAGCTACGAGCAGTACTTC
NA	TRBV7-8	TRBJ1-2	few	CASSFKSFDGYTF	TGTGCCAGCAGCTTCAAGAGCTTTGATGGCTACACCTTC
NA	TRBV19	TRBJ2-1	NA	CASSMLRYYNEQFF	TGTGCCAGTAGTATGCTGCGGTACTACAATGAGCAGTTCTTC
TRBD1	TRBV19	TRBJ2-7	NA	CASRGAVPGQYYEQYF	TGTGCCAGTAGAGGAGCCGTACCGGGACAGTACTACGAGCAGTACTTC
NA	TRBV25-1	TRBJ1-2	once	CASRQFYYGYTF	TGTGCCAGCCGACAGTTTTACTATGGCTACACCTTC
TRBD1	TRBV7-9	TRBJ2-4	NA	CASSLQGDIQYF	TGTGCCAGCAGCTTGCAGGGGGACATTCAGTACTTC
TRBD1	TRBV11-2	TRBJ1-2	NA	CASSLDRTGVGYGYTF	TGTGCCAGCAGCTTAGATAGGACAGGGGTAGGGTATGGCTACACCTTC
NA	TRBV2	TRBJ1-1	NA	CASKTGLSAFF	TGTGCCAGCAAGACAGGCCTTTCGGCTTTCTTT
NA	TRBV7-9	TRBJ2-7	once	CASSPLYEQYF	TGTGCCAGCAGCCCCCTTTACGAGCAGTACTTC
NA	TRBV10-3	TRBJ1-1	few	CAIQFGGGTEAFF	TGTGCCATCCAGTTTGGGGGGGGCACTGAAGCTTTCTTT
NA	TRBV14	TRBJ1-4	few	CASSQYSRVGEKLFF	TGTGCCAGCAGCCAATATTCCAGGGTCGGTGAAAAACTGTTTTTT
TRBD1	TRBV3-1/TRBV3-2	TRBJ1-2	NA	CASSRGDRGYGYTF	TGTGCCAGCAGCCGAGGGGACAGGGGATATGGCTACACCTTC
NA	TRBV2	TRBJ1-5	NA	CASSTRGGSNQPQHF	TGTGCCAGCAGTACCAGGGGTGGGAGCAATCAGCCCCAGCATTTT
TRBD1	TRBV14	TRBJ2-2	NA	CASSQRLGQGRTGELFF	TGTGCCAGCAGCCAGCGGCTGGGACAGGGTAGGACCGGGGAGCTGTTTTTT
TRBD1	TRBV2	TRBJ1-6	NA	CASMRQGVTYNSPLHF	TGTGCCAGCATGAGGCAGGGGGTTACCTATAATTCACCCCTCCACTTT
NA	TRBV28	TRBJ2-7	NA	CASSSTVPPYEQYF	TGTGCCAGCAGTTCGACAGTCCCCCCCTACGAGCAGTACTTC
NA	TRBV7-8	TRBJ2-7	NA	CASSLTPTNSYEQYF	TGTGCCAGCAGCTTAACCCCGACTAACTCCTACGAGCAGTACTTC
NA	TRBV19	TRBJ1-2	NA	CASSSPTGYGYTF	TGTGCCAGTAGTAGCCCCACGGGATATGGCTACACCTTC
NA	TRBV3-1/TRBV3-2	TRBJ1-2	NA	CASSQDVSPANYGYTF	TGTGCCAGCAGCCAAGATGTGTCCCCAGCTAACTATGGCTACACCTTC
TRBD2	TRBV5-1	TRBJ2-1	NA	CASSLVSGSYNEQFF	TGCGCCAGCAGCTTGGTTAGCGGGAGCTACAATGAGCAGTTCTTC
TRBD2	TRBV3-1/TRBV3-2	TRBJ2-2	once	CASSPSGSNTGELFF	TGTGCCAGCAGCCCTAGCGGGAGTAATACCGGGGAGCTGTTTTTT
TRBD1	TRBV6-5	TRBJ1-1	NA	CASSYSEWDSAFF	TGTGCCAGCAGTTACTCGGAGTGGGACAGCGCTTTCTTT
NA	TRBV5-1	TRBJ1-1	NA	CASSLGTVPTFEAFF	TGCGCCAGCAGCTTGGGGACAGTCCCGACATTCGAAGCTTTCTTT
NA	TRBV27	TRBJ1-6	NA	CASSIIGGFNSPLHF	TGTGCCAGCAGCATTATCGGGGGGTTTAATTCACCCCTCCACTTT
NA	TRBV6-5	TRBJ1-1	NA	CASSHNWETEAFF	TGTGCCAGCAGCCACAATTGGGAGACTGAAGCTTTCTTT
NA	TRBV5-1	TRBJ1-1	NA	CASSLGQVNTEAFF	TGCGCCAGCAGCTTGGGACAGGTGAACACTGAAGCTTTCTTT
NA	TRBV6-4	TRBJ1-2	NA	CASSANRAFYGYTF	TGTGCCAGCAGTGCAAACAGGGCGTTCTATGGCTACACCTTC
TRBD1	TRBV19	TRBJ2-1	NA	CASTGGGLSYNEQFF	TGTGCCAGCACAGGGGGCGGTCTCTCCTACAATGAGCAGTTCTTC
NA	TRBV18	TRBJ1-2	NA	CASSPQGINSGYTF	TGTGCCAGCTCTCCCCAGGGAATCAACTCTGGCTACACCTTC
NA	TRBV18	TRBJ1-1	NA	CASSPRTVMNTEAFF	TGTGCCAGCTCACCGAGGACAGTAATGAACACTGAAGCTTTCTTT
NA	TRBV10-3	TRBJ1-1	NA	CAISETVNTEAFF	TGTGCCATCAGTGAGACAGTGAACACTGAAGCTTTCTTT
NA	TRBV15	TRBJ1-2	NA	CATSRGVARVDGYTF	TGTGCCACCAGCAGAGGCGTAGCCAGGGTCGATGGCTACACCTTC
NA	TRBV4-1	TRBJ1-4	NA	CASSQDGWSSERTTNEKLFF	TGCGCCAGCAGCCAAGATGGCTGGTCATCAGAACGTACAACTAATGAAAAACTGTTTTTT
NA	TRBV2	TRBJ1-1	few	CASSDEAARTEAFF	TGTGCCAGCAGTGATGAAGCCGCGAGGACTGAAGCTTTCTTT
TRBD1	TRBV11-2	TRBJ1-3	NA	CASSRGGVGNTIYF	TGTGCCAGCAGCCGAGGGGGCGTTGGAAACACCATATATTTT
NA	TRBV19	TRBJ2-3	NA	CASSIRARSDTQYF	TGTGCCAGTAGTATCAGGGCGAGATCAGATACGCAGTATTTT
NA	TRBV18	TRBJ2-7	NA	CASSPPRGRGYEQYF	TGTGCCAGCTCACCACCCCGGGGGAGAGGGTACGAGCAGTACTTC
NA	TRBV5-8	TRBJ1-2	NA	CASTTRGNYGYTF	TGTGCCAGCACCACTCGGGGGAACTATGGCTACACCTTC
NA	TRBV18	TRBJ2-1	NA	CASSPPYPRGVGNEQFF	TGTGCCAGCTCACCACCGTATCCTCGGGGAGTAGGTAATGAGCAGTTCTTC
TRBD2	TRBV5-1	TRBJ2-1	NA	CASSPGLAGDSYNEQFF	TGCGCCAGCAGCCCGGGACTAGCGGGGGACTCCTACAATGAGCAGTTCTTC
NA	TRBV27	TRBJ1-1	NA	CASRAHTEAFF	TGTGCCAGCAGGGCCCACACTGAAGCTTTCTTT
TRBD1	TRBV6-5	TRBJ2-7	NA	CASIDPGQNYEQYF	TGTGCCAGCATCGACCCGGGACAGAACTACGAGCAGTACTTC
NA	TRBV7-2	TRBJ2-5	NA	CASSFSGLRGETQYF	TGTGCCAGCAGCTTCTCCGGGCTACGGGGAGAGACCCAGTACTTC
TRBD1	TRBV7-3	TRBJ1-1	NA	CASSMTGETEAFF	TGTGCCAGCAGCATGACAGGGGAGACTGAAGCTTTCTTT
NA	TRBV6-5	TRBJ2-4	NA	CASSWDSRDIQYF	TGTGCCAGCAGCTGGGATTCGAGGGACATTCAGTACTTC
TRBD1	TRBV28	TRBJ1-4	NA	CASRSQGAGEKLFF	TGTGCCAGCAGATCTCAGGGGGCTGGTGAAAAACTGTTTTTT
NA	TRBV4-2	TRBJ2-1	NA	CASSPRATDNEQFF	TGTGCCAGCAGCCCTCGCGCGACAGACAATGAGCAGTTCTTC
NA	TRBV5-1	TRBJ2-7	NA	CASSKTNAPPNEQYF	TGCGCCAGCAGCAAAACTAACGCCCCCCCCAACGAGCAGTACTTC
TRBD1	TRBV7-3	TRBJ2-2	NA	CASSSRDRVNTGELFF	TGTGCCAGCAGCTCCCGGGACAGGGTGAACACCGGGGAGCTGTTTTTT
TRBD2	TRBV5-1	TRBJ2-5	NA	CASSLGRLAGTNQETQYF	TGCGCCAGCAGCTTGGGGCGACTAGCGGGAACCAACCAAGAGACCCAGTACTTC
NA	TRBV29-1	TRBJ1-1	NA	CSPRRLNTEAFF	TGCAGCCCCCGGAGGTTGAACACTGAAGCTTTCTTT
TRBD1	TRBV28	TRBJ2-5	once	CASRSQGAGETQYF	TGTGCCAGCAGGTCACAGGGGGCCGGAGAGACCCAGTACTTC
TRBD1	TRBV30	TRBJ2-1	NA	CAWSARTGVVDEQFF	TGTGCCTGGAGTGCCCGGACAGGGGTAGTGGATGAGCAGTTCTTC